This TCR beta chain came from a study of blood T cell repertoires in COVID-19. In the study overall: Donors in the United States, Italy and Spain gave samples during acute or convalescent COVID-19.

Assay used: immunoSEQ multiplex PCR; TCRdb lists only in-frame clones, some missing. The sample holds fewer than 250,000 clones; under 90% are singletons and the top ten take about 4.6%. This CDR3 has 15 amino acids. Germline trimming cut 4 bases from V and 3 bases from J; bases unmatched to any gene: 5. Germline V CDR1 and CDR2: MGHRA, YSYEKL. V and J are TRBV4-1 and TRBJ1-5; 8 bases match TRBD1. This clonotype was obtained from a woman between 45 and 65 years old who had been exposed to COVID-19. The sample consisted of PBMCs or T cells enriched from blood (not recorded which). The CDR3 sequence: CASSPTGVDNQPQHF. CDR3 bases: TGCGCCAGCAGCCCGACAGGGGTTGACAATCAGCCCCAGCATTTT.